This TCR beta chain comes out of a study of T-cell memory formation after mild COVID-19. Study conclusions and caveats: The main location of contracting CD4+ clones was CM and EM, and that of contracting CD8+ clones was EMRA. The pre-infection memory compartment contained some responding clones, suggesting cross-reactive memory joined.

This clonotype was found a few times. The antigen is not known. This CDR3 region has 14 residues. V lost 2 bases, J lost 4 bases, and 12 bases lay in between. Germline CDR1 SGHNT, CDR2 YYREEE (reference sequence). Libraries for TCRalpha and TCRbeta carried sample barcodes and unique molecular identifiers via 5'RACE. MiXCR, run by TCRdb on the 5' RACE reads, gives a single entry per CDR3 protein. The profile shows about 320,000 distinct CDR3 sequences, roughly an eighth of them singletons. The TCR was taken from a man aged 18 to 30 who had mild COVID-19 (a few samples of this study predate the infection). Cell type and time point are not known. The J gene is TRBJ1-2, the V gene TRBV5-4; D is perhaps TRBD1 (5 bases). The sequenced material came from PBMCs or a T cell subset sorted from them (not recorded which). CDR3 region: CASSFDGGPYGYTF. The CDR3 DNA reads TGTGCCAGCAGCTTCGACGGGGGACCCTATGGCTACACCTTC.